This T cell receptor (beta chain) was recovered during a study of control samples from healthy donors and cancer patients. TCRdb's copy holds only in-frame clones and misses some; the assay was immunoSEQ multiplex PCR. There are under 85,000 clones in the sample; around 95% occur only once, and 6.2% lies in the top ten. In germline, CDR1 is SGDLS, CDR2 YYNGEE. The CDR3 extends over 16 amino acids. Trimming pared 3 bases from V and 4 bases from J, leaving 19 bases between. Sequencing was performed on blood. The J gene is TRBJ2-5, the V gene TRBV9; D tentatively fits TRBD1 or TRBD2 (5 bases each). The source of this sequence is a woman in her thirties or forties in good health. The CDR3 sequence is CASSGGTLGFRETQYF. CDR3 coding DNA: TGTGCCAGCAGCGGGGGGACGCTCGGTTTCAGAGAGACCCAGTACTTC.